A single sample gave rise to the 10 T cell receptor beta chains below, sequenced in a study of blood T cell repertoires in COVID-19. The assay was immunoSEQ multiplex PCR, and TCRdb's table has in-frame clones only and misses some. The sample carries some 370,000 clones, less than 90% recorded once. Source material: PBMCs or T cells enriched from blood (not recorded which). All receptors derive from a woman between 45 and 65 years old who had recovered from COVID-19.

This chain connects TRBV12-2 to TRBJ2-7; the table's D gene call, TRBD2, was not cross checked with the DNA. TRBV12-2 is reported as a pseudogene. This CDR3 has 16 amino acids. The CDR3 region has the DNA TGTGCAAGTCGCAACGGGTGGCGAAAACCCTCCTACGAGCAGTACTTC. Residues: CASRNGWRKPSYEQYF.

The count of this clone is one. The chain recombines TRBV10-3 with TRBJ1-1; 9 bases are shared with TRBD1. CDR1 and CDR2 from the germline V gene are ENHRY and SYGVKD. The ends lost 8 bases at V and 0 bases at J; junction bases unmatched: 1. CDR3 length: 13 amino acids. CDR3 nucleotides: TGTGCCATCGGACAGGGGATGAACACTGAAGCTTTCTTT. This sequence encodes CAIGQGMNTEAFF.

This chain connects TRBV7-2 to TRBJ1-4; D is undetermined. The V and J ends lost 5 bases and 0 bases respectively, with 10 bases between them. The germline CDR1 and CDR2 sequences are SGHTA and FQGNSA. This CDR3 comprises 15 residues. The CDR3 nucleotides are TGTGCCAGCAGCCCGAACAGAGCAACTAATGAAAAACTGTTTTTT. It yields the protein CASSPNRATNEKLFF.

V gene TRBV20-1 combines with J gene TRBJ1-2; D gene unclear. Germline assignment: CDR1 DFQATT and CDR2 SNEGSKA (reference sequence). This CDR3 has 14 amino acids. V was clipped by 3 bases and J by 3 bases, with 14 bases between them. The CDR3 region is CSASSSVPDYGYTF. CDR3 sequence (DNA): TGCAGTGCTAGTTCTTCAGTTCCAGACTATGGCTACACCTTC.

J is TRBJ1-1 and V is TRBV29-1; tentative D call: TRBD1 (5 bases). Germline loops: CDR1 SQVTM, CDR2 ANQGSEA. The CDR3 runs 13 residues. V was clipped by 4 bases and J by 1 base, with 10 bases between them. The CDR3 nucleotides are TGCAGCGTTGGTAAGACAGAGAACACTGAAGCTTTCTTT. Amino acid sequence: CSVGKTENTEAFF.

The CDR3 DNA sequence: TGTGCCTGGACCAACCCCCGGGGGACGGGAAACACCGGGGAGCTGTTTTTT. Amino acids: CAWTNPRGTGNTGELFF. The chain has TRBV30 and TRBJ2-2; D perhaps matches TRBD2 (6 bases). Germline V CDR1 and CDR2: GTSNPN, SVGIG (reference sequence). CDR3 size: 17 residues. Deletions cut 4 bases from V and 2 bases from J, with 20 bases between.

This chain links TRBV19 with TRBJ1-2, with D possibly matching TRBD1 (5 bases). Germline CDR1 and CDR2: LNHDA and SQIVND (reference sequence). This CDR3 has 15 amino acids. V lost 5 bases and J lost 4, with 17 bases in between. CDR3 sequence reads: CASSPQALPFYGYTF. In DNA form, the CDR3 reads TGTGCCAGTAGTCCACAGGCTCTACCCTTCTATGGCTACACCTTC.

The V and J genes are TRBV2 and TRBJ2-7, with unresolved D. CDR1 is SNHLY, CDR2 FYNNEI, per germline. V gave up 2 bases and J gave up 6 bases, with 14 bases separating them. The CDR3 length is 14 residues. The CDR3 here is CASSEFKLAAEQYF. In nucleotides, the CDR3 is TGTGCCAGCAGTGAATTTAAGCTGGCGGCCGAGCAGTACTTC.

J is TRBJ1-2 and V is TRBV14; D is unresolved. V was cut by 0 bases and J by 7 bases, with 9 bases left in between. The CDR3 consists of 13 residues. Germline CDR1 is SGHDN and CDR2 is FVKESK. The CDR3 is CASSQDLEGGYTF. In nucleotides, the CDR3 is TGTGCCAGCAGCCAAGATCTCGAGGGTGGCTACACCTTC.

This clone was detected once. This chain connects TRBV20-1 to TRBJ2-7; possibly TRBD2 for D (5 bases). CDR1 and CDR2 (germline): DFQATT, SNEGSKA (reference sequence). Between the trimmed V and J ends, which lost 3 bases and 2 bases, there was a span of 11 bases. The CDR3 has 13 amino acids. The CDR3 sequence is CSASLAGAYEQYF. The CDR3 DNA reads as TGCAGTGCTAGTCTGGCGGGCGCCTACGAGCAGTACTTC.